One and the same sample provided the 20 T cell receptor beta chains below, sequenced in a study of cytomegalovirus exposure and HLA in healthy donors. Researchers ran the PCR with 60 Vbeta and 13 Jbeta primers. Sequenced by immunoSEQ multiplex PCR; TCRdb stores in-frame clones only, minus some. The sample has 60,000 to 70,000 clones, and its top ten clones hold around 15%. Sequencing was performed on PBMCs. These receptors were obtained from a boy between 10 and 17 years old in good health and CMV-seronegative.

A note on this clone: This specimen includes other DNA sequences encoding the same CDR3. The rearrangement links TRBV7-7 to TRBJ2-1; 9 bases align to TRBD1. CDR3 size: 15 residues. J was trimmed by 2 bases and V by 3 bases; bases with no gene match: 2. Germline-derived CDR1 and CDR2 are SSHAT and FNYEAQ (reference sequence). The CDR3 spells CASSLGDRAYNEQFF. The CDR3 coding sequence is TGTGCCAGCAGCTTGGGGGACAGGGCCTACAATGAGCAGTTCTTC.

V is TRBV5-1 and J is TRBJ2-3, with TRBD2 matching over 13 bases. V trimming: 5 bases; J trimming: 6 bases; junction bases outside the gene matches: 6. CDR3 length: 15 amino acids. Germline V CDR1 and CDR2: SGHRS, YFSETQ. CDR3 bases: TGCGCCAGCAGGCTGGGACTAGCGGGAAGCGATACGCAGTATTTT. Translating it yields CASRLGLAGSDTQYF.

This chain joins TRBV27 and TRBJ1-2; TRBD1 agrees at 8 bases. V lost 5 bases, J lost 3 bases, and 8 bases stayed unmatched. The CDR3 extends over 15 amino acids. Germline lookup yields CDR1 MNHEY and CDR2 SMNVEV (reference sequence). As DNA, the CDR3 is TGTGCCAGCAGTCCATCGACAGGGGCGGACTATGGCTACACCTTC. Its translation is CASSPSTGADYGYTF.

This chain joins TRBV5-1 and TRBJ2-7; D may be TRBD2 (5 bases). The CDR3 covers 13 residues. Germline assignment: CDR1 SGHRS and CDR2 YFSETQ. V was shortened by 4 bases and J by 2 bases, with 10 bases between the two germline ends. The chain's CDR3 is CASSPDWTYEQYF. Here the CDR3 DNA reads TGCGCCAGCAGCCCGGACTGGACCTACGAGCAGTACTTC.

The chain recombines TRBV9 with TRBJ1-3; D possibly corresponds to TRBD1 (5 bases). CDR1 and CDR2 from the germline V gene are SGDLS and YYNGEE. The ends were cut back, 3 bases at V and 4 bases at J, with 14 bases in the middle. CDR3 length equals 15 residues. Written as DNA, the CDR3 is TGTGCCAGCAGCGCCGGGACTTCCTCAGGAAACACCATATATTTT. Its translation is CASSAGTSSGNTIYF.

The gene calls are TRBV6-1 and TRBJ2-1, with TRBD2 matching over 7 bases. In germline, CDR1 is MNHNS, CDR2 SASEGT. The V and J ends lost 3 bases and 1 base, in that order; junction bases with no gene match: 6. The CDR3 extends over 16 amino acids. The CDR3 here is CASSEGSGLSYNEQFF. CDR3 sequence (DNA): TGTGCCAGCAGTGAGGGTAGCGGGCTGTCCTACAATGAGCAGTTCTTC.

The genes are TRBV6-5 and TRBJ2-7, with TRBD1 matching over 8 bases. The germline V gene has CDR1 MNHEY and CDR2 SVGAGI. Unmatched junction bases numbered 3, after V lost 6 bases and J lost 2 bases. This CDR3 contains 13 residues. CDR3 in DNA: TGTGCCAGCAGGGAGACAGGGGCCTACGAGCAGTACTTC. Encoded protein: CASRETGAYEQYF.

J is TRBJ1-1 and V is TRBV6-1; 8 bases line up with TRBD1. This CDR3 contains 14 residues. The germline gives CDR1 MNHNS, CDR2 SASEGT. Trimming cost V 5 bases and J 7 bases; bases outside gene matches: 9. This CDR3 reads CASSMTGVAGEAFF. The CDR3 DNA follows: TGTGCCAGCAGTATGACAGGGGTCGCCGGTGAAGCTTTCTTT.

The J gene is TRBJ1-5, the V gene TRBV9; TRBD1 matches 7 bases. Germline V gene sequence: CDR1 SGDLS, CDR2 YYNGEE. This CDR3 contains 15 residues. The V and J ends lost 3 bases and 6 bases, in that order; junction bases with no gene match: 9. The DNA of the CDR3 is TGTGCCAGCAGCGCCGCAGGGGGTATTCGTCAGCCCCAGCATTTT. Its protein product is CASSAAGGIRQPQHF. Full variable domain (rest looked up from reference TRBV9 and TRBJ1-5): DSGVTQTPKHLITATGQRVTLRCSPRSGDLSVYWYQQSLDQGLQFLIQYYNGEERAKGNILERFSAQQFPDLHSELNLSSLELGDSALYFCASSAAGGIRQPQHFGDGTRLSIL.

The gene calls are TRBV5-1 and TRBJ1-6; D possibly corresponds to TRBD1 (5 bases). This CDR3 is built from 17 residues. CDR1 SGHRS and CDR2 YFSETQ come from the germline V gene. Trimming pared 0 bases from V and 0 bases from J, leaving 10 bases between. Written as DNA, the CDR3 is TGCGCCAGCAGCTTGGATGGGGCTAGCTCCTATAATTCACCCCTCCACTTT. This gives the protein CASSLDGASSYNSPLHF. Full variable domain (remainder filled in from reference TRBV5-1 and TRBJ1-6): KAGVTQTPRYLIKTRGQQVTLSCSPISGHRSVSWYQQTPGQGLQFLFEYFSETQRNKGNFPGRFSGRQFSNSRSEMNVSTLELGDSALYLCASSLDGASSYNSPLHFGNGTRLTVT.

This chain connects TRBV27 to TRBJ1-2; the match to TRBD1 covers 9 bases. The trim removed 6 bases at V and 6 bases at J, leaving 8 bases unmatched. There are 14 residues in the CDR3. Germline values: CDR1 MNHEY, CDR2 SMNVEV (reference sequence). The CDR3 reads CASRTTGGSDGYTF. In nucleotides, the CDR3 is TGTGCCAGCAGAACTACAGGGGGCAGCGATGGCTACACCTTC.

This rearrangement joins TRBV14 to TRBJ1-1, with TRBD1 matching 8 bases. Germline V gene data show CDR1 as SGHDN and CDR2 as FVKESK. This CDR3 contains 15 residues. V lost 4 bases, J lost 0 bases, and 4 bases stayed unmatched. The CDR3 nucleotides read TGTGCCAGCAGCCGACGGACAGGGATGAACACTGAAGCTTTCTTT. It yields the protein CASSRRTGMNTEAFF.

The rearrangement links TRBV5-1 to TRBJ1-2; 7 bases agree with TRBD1. The CDR3 is 14 amino acids. Germline V CDR1 and CDR2: SGHRS, YFSETQ. Trimming at V came to 4 bases and at J to 5 bases, leaving 8 bases not matched to a gene. The CDR3 spells CASSGGDRRYGYTF. In DNA form, the CDR3 reads TGCGCCAGCAGCGGCGGGGACAGACGATATGGCTACACCTTC.

The J gene is TRBJ1-4, the V gene TRBV18; unclear D gene. Germline-derived CDR1 and CDR2 are KGHSH and LQKENI. V gave up 4 bases and J gave up 5 bases, with 8 bases separating them. The CDR3 has 13 amino acids. Here the CDR3 DNA reads TGTGCCAGCTCACTGGGCGAGAATGAAAAACTGTTTTTT. Its protein is CASSLGENEKLFF.

The chain has TRBV5-1 and TRBJ2-3; 10 bases align to TRBD1. J was trimmed by 0 bases and V by 2 bases; bases with no gene match: 3. The CDR3 has 16 amino acids. Germline loops: CDR1 SGHRS, CDR2 YFSETQ. CDR3 protein: CASSLRTGGSTDTQYF. The CDR3 DNA reads as TGCGCCAGCAGCTTAAGGACAGGGGGGAGCACAGATACGCAGTATTTT.

The gene calls are TRBV19 and TRBJ1-1, with TRBD1 matching over 9 bases. Losses at the gene ends were 5 bases for V and 1 base for J; bases not matched to a gene: 8. CDR1 is LNHDA and CDR2 is SQIVND in the germline V gene (reference sequence). This CDR3 comprises 16 residues. CDR3 protein: CASSPRTGARNTEAFF. The CDR3 region has the DNA TGTGCCAGTAGTCCAAGGACAGGGGCGAGGAACACTGAAGCTTTCTTT.

The chain employs TRBV30 and TRBJ2-7; 7 nucleotides match TRBD1. Germline V gene data show CDR1 as GTSNPN and CDR2 as SVGIG (reference sequence). The CDR3 runs 12 residues. Losses at the gene ends were 5 bases for V and 4 bases for J; bases not matched to a gene: 5. CDR3 region: CAWAQGVYEQYF. CDR3 coding DNA: TGTGCCTGGGCCCAGGGGGTTTACGAGCAGTACTTC. Combining the CDR3 with reference TRBV30 and TRBJ2-7 gives the whole variable domain SQTIHQWPATLVQPVGSPLSLECTVEGTSNPNLYWYRQAAGRGLQLLFYSVGIGQISSEVPQNLSASRPQDRQFILSSKKLLLSDSGFYLCAWAQGVYEQYFGPGTRLTVT.

The chain combines TRBV6-5 with TRBJ1-6; TRBD1 matches at 7 bases. The CDR3 runs to 13 residues. The V and J ends lost 8 bases and 7 bases, in that order; junction bases with no gene match: 5. CDR1 is MNHEY and CDR2 is SVGAGI in the germline V gene. This CDR3 is CASGGQHNSPLHF. The CDR3 coding sequence is TGTGCCAGCGGGGGACAGCACAATTCACCCCTCCACTTT.

The chain employs TRBV5-1 and TRBJ2-5; 10 bases are shared with TRBD1. This CDR3 contains 15 residues. Germline trimming cut 4 bases from V and 4 bases from J; bases unmatched to any gene: 7. The germline V gene has CDR1 SGHRS and CDR2 YFSETQ. The CDR3 protein is CASSEGTGAGETQYF. The CDR3 nucleotides are TGCGCCAGCAGCGAGGGGACAGGGGCTGGAGAGACCCAGTACTTC. The entire variable domain, with the rest obtained from reference TRBV5-1 and TRBJ2-5, is as follows: KAGVTQTPRYLIKTRGQQVTLSCSPISGHRSVSWYQQTPGQGLQFLFEYFSETQRNKGNFPGRFSGRQFSNSRSEMNVSTLELGDSALYLCASSEGTGAGETQYFGPGTRLLVL.

The gene calls are TRBV10-3 and TRBJ2-2, with a weak D call TRBD1 (6 bases). Per germline, CDR1 ENHRY and CDR2 SYGVKD. V was clipped by 5 bases and J by 0 bases, with 10 bases between them. The CDR3 is 15 residues long. CDR3 bases: TGTGCCATCAGTAAACAGGGAGCGAACACCGGGGAGCTGTTTTTT. Amino acids: CAISKQGANTGELFF.